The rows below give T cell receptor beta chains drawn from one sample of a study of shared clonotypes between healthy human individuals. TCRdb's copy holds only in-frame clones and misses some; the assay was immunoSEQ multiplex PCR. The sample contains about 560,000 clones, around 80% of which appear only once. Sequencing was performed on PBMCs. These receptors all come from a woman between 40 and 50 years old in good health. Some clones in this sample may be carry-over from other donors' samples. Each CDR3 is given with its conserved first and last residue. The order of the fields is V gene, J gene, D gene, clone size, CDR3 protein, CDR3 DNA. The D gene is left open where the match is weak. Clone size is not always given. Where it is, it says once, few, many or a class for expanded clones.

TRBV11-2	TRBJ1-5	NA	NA	CASSRGGYQPQHF	TGTGCCAGCAGCCGCGGGGGGTATCAGCCCCAGCATTTT
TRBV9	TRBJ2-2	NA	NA	CASSPDSANTGELFF	TGTGCCAGCAGCCCAGACTCGGCGAACACCGGGGAGCTGTTTTTT
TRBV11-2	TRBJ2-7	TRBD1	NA	CASRYGTGGEQYF	TGTGCCAGCAGATATGGGACAGGCGGGGAGCAGTACTTC
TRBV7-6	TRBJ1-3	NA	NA	CASGGFSGNTIYF	TGTGCCAGCGGGGGTTTCTCTGGAAACACCATATATTTT
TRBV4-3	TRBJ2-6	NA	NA	CASSRSSGANVLTF	TGCGCCAGCAGCCGAAGCTCTGGGGCCAACGTCCTGACTTTC
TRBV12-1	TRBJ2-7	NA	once	CASSPQTGTYEQYF	TGTGCCAGCAGCCCGCAAACGGGAACCTACGAGCAGTACTTC
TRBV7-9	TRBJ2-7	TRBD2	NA	CASSLGPGGAVYEQYF	TGTGCCAGCAGCTTAGGCCCGGGGGGAGCAGTCTACGAGCAGTACTTC
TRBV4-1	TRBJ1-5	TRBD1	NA	CASSTPGQGSQPQHF	TGCGCCAGCAGCACTCCGGGACAGGGAAGCCAGCCCCAGCATTTT
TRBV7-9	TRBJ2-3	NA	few	CASSLSGPLVDTQYF	TGTGCCAGCAGCTTATCGGGACCCCTGGTGGATACGCAGTATTTT
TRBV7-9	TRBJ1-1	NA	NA	CASTQDVEAFF	TGTGCCAGCACCCAGGATGTTGAAGCTTTCTTT
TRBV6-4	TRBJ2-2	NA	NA	CASSELAANTGELFF	TGTGCCAGCAGTGAACTAGCCGCGAACACCGGGGAGCTGTTTTTT
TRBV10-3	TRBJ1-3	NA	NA	CAISTESGNTIYF	TGTGCCATCAGTACAGAATCTGGAAACACCATATATTTT
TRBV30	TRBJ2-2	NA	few	CAWSGRDGNTGELFF	TGTGCCTGGAGTGGTAGGGACGGCAACACCGGGGAGCTGTTTTTT
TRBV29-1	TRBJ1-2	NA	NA	CSGEGPEAYGYTF	TGCAGCGGGGAGGGACCGGAAGCTTATGGCTACACCTTC
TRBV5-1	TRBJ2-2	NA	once	CASSLSESLDTGELFF	TGCGCCAGCAGCTTGTCAGAGAGCCTGGACACCGGGGAGCTGTTTTTT
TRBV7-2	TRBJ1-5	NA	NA	CASSLDGGPQPQHF	TGTGCCAGCAGCTTAGATGGGGGCCCTCAGCCCCAGCATTTT
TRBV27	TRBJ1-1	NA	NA	CASSLGGVNTEAFF	TGTGCCAGCAGCCTCGGTGGGGTGAACACTGAAGCTTTCTTT